These T cell receptor beta chains were read from a single sample in a study of beta chain features in type 1 diabetes. TCRdb keeps only in-frame clones here, not all; method: immunoSEQ multiplex PCR. The sample contains more than 100,000 clones, over 25% of which appear only once. Material: central memory CD4+ T cells from blood. Receptor source: a woman aged 18-35 years with type 1 diabetes. The CDR3 runs from the conserved cysteine through the conserved F or W. The order of the fields is J gene, clone size, V gene, D gene, CDR3 DNA, CDR3 protein. D genes are given only for firm matches. For some rows the clone size is stated as once, few or many, or as a class when expanded; others skip it.

j_call: TRBJ1-6
clone_size: -
v_call: TRBV7-9
d_call: TRBD1
cdr3_nt: TGTGCCAGCAGCTTAGAATCCAGGGGGTACTCACCCCTCCACTTT
cdr3_aa: CASSLESRGYSPLHF

j_call: TRBJ2-7
clone_size: few
v_call: TRBV2
d_call: TRBD1
cdr3_nt: TGTGCCACCAGCTGGGACAGGGATGTGAACGAGCAGTACTTC
cdr3_aa: CATSWDRDVNEQYF

j_call: TRBJ2-1
clone_size: -
v_call: TRBV4-3
d_call: -
cdr3_nt: TGCGCCAGCAGCCAAGCGCTAGGTCGGGAGTCCGTGTATGAGCAGTTCTTC
cdr3_aa: CASSQALGRESVYEQFF

j_call: TRBJ2-5
clone_size: few
v_call: TRBV19
d_call: TRBD2
cdr3_nt: TGTGCCAGTAGCCTCGGGACTAGCGGGAAAGAGACCCAGTACTTC
cdr3_aa: CASSLGTSGKETQYF

j_call: TRBJ1-1
clone_size: -
v_call: TRBV19
d_call: -
cdr3_nt: TGTGCCAGTAGTATTCAAAGGGGAGCTTTCTTT
cdr3_aa: CASSIQRGAFF

j_call: TRBJ1-2
clone_size: -
v_call: TRBV28
d_call: -
cdr3_nt: TGTGCCAGCAGTTCCGGACAGCTTACTAACTATGGCTACACCTTC
cdr3_aa: CASSSGQLTNYGYTF

j_call: TRBJ1-5
clone_size: few
v_call: TRBV6-1
d_call: -
cdr3_nt: TGTGCCACCTGGTCGGGAACAGGGCTTCAGCCCCAGCATTTT
cdr3_aa: CATWSGTGLQPQHF

j_call: TRBJ1-1
clone_size: few
v_call: TRBV27
d_call: -
cdr3_nt: TGTGCCAGCAGCCTGGAGTTAGGCACTGAAGCTTTCTTT
cdr3_aa: CASSLELGTEAFF

j_call: TRBJ2-1
clone_size: few
v_call: TRBV7-2
d_call: TRBD2
cdr3_nt: TGTGCCAGCAGCCCTGCGGGGACTAGCGGCTACAATGAGCAGTTCTTC
cdr3_aa: CASSPAGTSGYNEQFF

j_call: TRBJ2-5
clone_size: few
v_call: TRBV11-2
d_call: TRBD2
cdr3_nt: TGTGCCAGCAGCTTAGGACTAGCGAGAGAGACCCAGTACTTC
cdr3_aa: CASSLGLARETQYF

j_call: TRBJ2-2
clone_size: many
v_call: TRBV9
d_call: TRBD1
cdr3_nt: TGTGCCAGCGGCAGGGGGCTGATGGACACCGGGGAGCTGTTTTTT
cdr3_aa: CASGRGLMDTGELFF

j_call: TRBJ2-2
clone_size: -
v_call: TRBV5-1
d_call: TRBD2
cdr3_nt: TGCGCCAGCAGCCCACGGACTAGCGGATACCCGAACACCGGGGAGCTGTTTTTT
cdr3_aa: CASSPRTSGYPNTGELFF

j_call: TRBJ1-2
clone_size: few
v_call: TRBV5-6
d_call: -
cdr3_nt: TGTGCCAGCACCTTACATCAGGGCGTTGGTGGCTACACCTTC
cdr3_aa: CASTLHQGVGGYTF

j_call: TRBJ1-5
clone_size: once
v_call: TRBV7-2
d_call: -
cdr3_nt: TGTGCCAGCAGCTACGACAACAATCAGCCCCAGCATTTT
cdr3_aa: CASSYDNNQPQHF

j_call: TRBJ1-1
clone_size: few
v_call: TRBV29-1
d_call: -
cdr3_nt: TGCAGCGTTGAAGGACACATTGTTGAAGCTTTCTTT
cdr3_aa: CSVEGHIVEAFF

j_call: TRBJ2-3
clone_size: -
v_call: TRBV27
d_call: -
cdr3_nt: TGTGCCAGCAGCGCCTTGGGGGGGCCTAGCACAGATACGCAGTATTTT
cdr3_aa: CASSALGGPSTDTQYF

j_call: TRBJ2-7
clone_size: many
v_call: TRBV29-1
d_call: -
cdr3_nt: TGCAGCGTTGAAGACCCCCGACGGAGCTACGAGCAGTACTTC
cdr3_aa: CSVEDPRRSYEQYF

j_call: TRBJ2-6
clone_size: -
v_call: TRBV7-9
d_call: -
cdr3_nt: TGTGCTTACCCGGGACAATACTCCTCTGGGGCCAACGTCCTGACTTTC
cdr3_aa: CAYPGQYSSGANVLTF

j_call: TRBJ2-7
clone_size: few
v_call: TRBV5-4
d_call: -
cdr3_nt: TGTGCCAGCAGCTCACAGGGGGGGACTACGGGGCAGTACTTC
cdr3_aa: CASSSQGGTTGQYF

j_call: TRBJ2-5
clone_size: -
v_call: TRBV6-5
d_call: -
cdr3_nt: TGTGCCAGCAGTTACTCGAGAGCAAGCTCCCAGTACTTC
cdr3_aa: CASSYSRASSQYF

j_call: TRBJ1-2
clone_size: -
v_call: TRBV27
d_call: -
cdr3_nt: TGTGCCAGCACCTCTTGGGGGGGAAAGTCGGGTGGCTACACCTTC
cdr3_aa: CASTSWGGKSGGYTF

j_call: TRBJ2-5
clone_size: few
v_call: TRBV7-7
d_call: -
cdr3_nt: TGTGCCAGCAGCTTAGGTCGACTTCAAGAGACCCAGTACTTC
cdr3_aa: CASSLGRLQETQYF

j_call: TRBJ1-1
clone_size: -
v_call: TRBV6-1
d_call: -
cdr3_nt: TGTGCCAGCAGTGAAAGGGGCGGGAGGAACACTGAAGCTTTCTTT
cdr3_aa: CASSERGGRNTEAFF

j_call: TRBJ2-2
clone_size: few
v_call: TRBV29-1
d_call: -
cdr3_nt: TGCAGCGGGGGACACCCGAACACCGGGGAGCTGTTTTTT
cdr3_aa: CSGGHPNTGELFF

j_call: TRBJ2-7
clone_size: few
v_call: TRBV2
d_call: TRBD1
cdr3_nt: TGTGCCAGCAGTGGACAGGGGGACGGCGAGCAGTACTTC
cdr3_aa: CASSGQGDGEQYF

j_call: TRBJ1-1
clone_size: few
v_call: TRBV7-2
d_call: -
cdr3_nt: TGTGCCAGCAGCGTAGGGAGGAACACTGAAGCTTTCTTT
cdr3_aa: CASSVGRNTEAFF

j_call: TRBJ2-1
clone_size: few
v_call: TRBV28
d_call: -
cdr3_nt: TGTGCCAGCAGTTTACCGTGGACTGTATCTGCGCAGTTCTTC
cdr3_aa: CASSLPWTVSAQFF

j_call: TRBJ2-5
clone_size: -
v_call: TRBV5-1
d_call: TRBD2
cdr3_nt: TGCGCCAGCAGCTTGGCGCCTAGCGGGAAGGGGGAGACCCAGTACTTC
cdr3_aa: CASSLAPSGKGETQYF

j_call: TRBJ2-2
clone_size: -
v_call: TRBV2
d_call: -
cdr3_nt: TGTGCCAGCAAGAAACAGGGAAACACCGGGGAGCTGTTTTTT
cdr3_aa: CASKKQGNTGELFF

j_call: TRBJ1-1
clone_size: few
v_call: TRBV15
d_call: -
cdr3_nt: TGTGCCACCAGCAGAGATGCGCGGGCAAGCACTGAAGCTTTCTTT
cdr3_aa: CATSRDARASTEAFF

j_call: TRBJ2-4
clone_size: -
v_call: TRBV29-1
d_call: TRBD2
cdr3_nt: TGCAGCGTTGGCCCTATAGCGGGAGGACGGGGGAAAAACATTCAGTACTTC
cdr3_aa: CSVGPIAGGRGKNIQYF

j_call: TRBJ2-7
clone_size: -
v_call: TRBV5-1
d_call: TRBD2
cdr3_nt: TGCGCCAGCAGCTCTAGCGGGAGCTCCTACGAGCAGTACTTC
cdr3_aa: CASSSSGSSYEQYF

j_call: TRBJ2-7
clone_size: -
v_call: TRBV5-5
d_call: -
cdr3_nt: TGTGCCAGCAGCTTTACCTACGAGCAGTACTTC
cdr3_aa: CASSFTYEQYF

j_call: TRBJ1-2
clone_size: few
v_call: TRBV29-1
d_call: TRBD1
cdr3_nt: TGCAGCGGAGATCCGGGACAGGGGTACGGCTACACCTTC
cdr3_aa: CSGDPGQGYGYTF

j_call: TRBJ2-7
clone_size: -
v_call: TRBV7-2
d_call: TRBD2
cdr3_nt: TGTGCCAGCAGCTCAACTAGCGGCCTAGGGAACGAGCAGTACTTC
cdr3_aa: CASSSTSGLGNEQYF

j_call: TRBJ1-2
clone_size: few
v_call: TRBV5-1
d_call: -
cdr3_nt: TGCGCCAGCAGGCCTTGGGGGGACTATGGCTACACCTTC
cdr3_aa: CASRPWGDYGYTF

j_call: TRBJ1-2
clone_size: few
v_call: TRBV30
d_call: -
cdr3_nt: TGTGCCTACCGGACAGCCTATGGCTACACCTTC
cdr3_aa: CAYRTAYGYTF

j_call: TRBJ2-2
clone_size: few
v_call: TRBV9
d_call: TRBD2
cdr3_nt: TGTGCCAGCAGCGTAGGGACTAGCGGGGAGCTGTTTTTT
cdr3_aa: CASSVGTSGELFF

j_call: TRBJ1-1
clone_size: few
v_call: TRBV7-2
d_call: TRBD1
cdr3_nt: TGTGCCAGCAGCTTACAGGGGGCGAGGACTGAAGCTTTCTTT
cdr3_aa: CASSLQGARTEAFF